What follows are 10 T cell receptor beta chains derived from one specimen sequenced in a study of shared clonotypes between healthy human individuals. Naive CD8 populations comprised CD45RO-negative cells positively selected for CCR7, excluding terminally differentiated effector memory CD45RA+ cells. This table comes from immunoSEQ multiplex PCR, and its TCRdb copy is limited to in-frame clones, with some not included. The data contain millions of clones, roughly 94% of them seen just once; the ten biggest clones take up around 1.1%. The specimen sequenced was naive CD8+ T cells sorted from blood. All receptors come from a man younger than 35 in good health.

As concerns this clone: Distinct nucleotide sequences in the sample also encode this CDR3. CDR3 nucleotides: TGTGCCATCAGTGATCCTAGCGGTACCTACGAGCAGTACTTC. Amino acids: CAISDPSGTYEQYF. The rearrangement joins TRBV10-3 to TRBJ2-7; 7 bases map to TRBD2. The length of the CDR3 is 14 residues. Germline V lookup: CDR1 ENHRY, CDR2 SYGVKD. Trimming cost V 3 bases and J 2 bases; bases outside gene matches: 4.

The CDR3: CASSFWGQGDYGYTF. For the CDR3, the DNA is TGTGCCAGCAGTTTTTGGGGACAGGGGGACTATGGCTACACCTTC. The chain employs TRBV28 and TRBJ1-2, with TRBD1 identical over 11 bases. V lost 3 bases, J lost 3 bases, and 3 bases stayed unmatched. The CDR3 consists of 15 residues. Germline V gene data show CDR1 as MDHEN and CDR2 as SYDVKM.

The chain carries TRBV7-9 and TRBJ2-4; D call uncertain. The length of the CDR3 is 18 residues. Trimming left V 6 bases short and J 0 bases short, with 21 bases between. From germline, CDR1 is SEHNR and CDR2 FQNEAQ (reference sequence). This chain's CDR3 is CASSPDVGILEAKNIQYF. CDR3 coding DNA: TGTGCCAGCAGTCCGGACGTAGGGATATTAGAAGCCAAAAACATTCAGTACTTC.

The table lists this clone with a count of one. This sample also contains other DNA sequences that code for the same CDR3. The chain links TRBV5-4 to TRBJ1-1; D unresolved. CDR1 and CDR2 (germline): SGHNT, YYREEE (reference sequence). CDR3 size: 12 residues. V dropped 2 bases and J dropped 3 bases, with 5 bases sitting between them. For the CDR3, the DNA is TGTGCCAGCAGCTTCCAGGACACTGAAGCTTTCTTT. This translates into CASSFQDTEAFF.

V and J are TRBV27 and TRBJ2-6, with 10 bases fitting TRBD1. The CDR3 extends over 19 amino acids. Germline V gives CDR1 MNHEY, CDR2 SMNVEV (reference sequence). With V trimmed by 2 bases and J by 2 bases, 9 bases remained unmatched. This CDR3 is CASSLIMGQGNAGANVLTF. The CDR3, as DNA: TGTGCCAGCAGTTTAATTATGGGACAGGGGAACGCTGGGGCCAACGTCCTGACTTTC. Full variable domain (rest looked up from reference TRBV27 and TRBJ2-6): EAQVTQNPRYLITVTGKKLTVTCSQNMNHEYMSWYRQDPGLGLRQIYYSMNVEVTDKGDVPEGYKVSRKEKRNFPLILESPSPNQTSLYFCASSLIMGQGNAGANVLTFGAGSRLTVL.

The chain carries TRBV5-4 and TRBJ1-4; D possibly corresponds to TRBD1 (6 bases). The CDR3 sequence is 14 residues long. The germline gives CDR1 SGHNT, CDR2 YYREEE (reference sequence). Deletions cut 6 bases from V and 0 bases from J, with 9 bases between. The CDR3 sequence is CASKQGPTNEKLFF. CDR3 coding DNA: TGTGCCAGCAAACAGGGACCAACTAATGAAAAACTGTTTTTT.

The chain joins TRBV7-9 to TRBJ2-7; tentative D call: TRBD1 (6 bases). The V gene's germline CDR1 is SEHNR and CDR2 FQNEAQ (reference sequence). V dropped 5 bases and J dropped 11 bases, with 16 bases sitting between them. The CDR3 spans 12 residues. CDR3 nucleotide sequence: TGTGCCAGCAGCAACCTGACAGGTCCCGAGTACTTC. Protein: CASSNLTGPEYF.

The chain uses TRBV28 and TRBJ2-6, with D possibly TRBD2 on 6 matching bases. Trimming stripped 3 bases from V and 2 bases from J, with 11 bases between. Germline V gives CDR1 MDHEN, CDR2 SYDVKM. There are 16 residues in the CDR3. This CDR3 is CASSLWGEAGANVLTF. The DNA of the CDR3 is TGTGCCAGCAGTTTGTGGGGGGAAGCTGGGGCCAACGTCCTGACTTTC. The full variable domain, with the rest looked up from reference TRBV28 and TRBJ2-6, is DVKVTQSSRYLVKRTGEKVFLECVQDMDHENMFWYRQDPGLGLRLIYFSYDVKMKEKGDIPEGYSVSREKKERFSLILESASTNQTSMYLCASSLWGEAGANVLTFGAGSRLTVL.

The chain carries TRBV6-6 and TRBJ2-7; the D gene is possibly TRBD2 (6 bases). The CDR3 runs 16 residues. Trimming pared 0 bases from V and 0 bases from J, leaving 12 bases between. Germline V lookup: CDR1 MNHNY, CDR2 SVGAGI (reference sequence). DNA of the CDR3: TGTGCCAGCAGTTACTCGGATAGCGGCAGCTCCTACGAGCAGTACTTC. Its protein product is CASSYSDSGSSYEQYF.

The chain joins TRBV7-6 to TRBJ1-6; no definite D call. With 3 bases removed from V and 11 bases from J, the gap between germline ends came to 11 bases. The CDR3 runs to 13 residues. Germline CDR1 SGHVS, CDR2 FNYEAQ. CDR3 in amino acids: CASSLDRNPPLHF. The CDR3 DNA follows: TGTGCCAGCAGCTTGGATAGGAATCCACCCCTCCACTTT.